The 25 T cell receptor beta chains below come from one sample, sequenced in a study of CD4+ T cells in melanoma. Generated by immunoSEQ multiplex PCR, the TCRdb table keeps only in-frame clones and is missing some. The data contain 40,000 to 50,000 clones, nearly 90% of them singletons. Source material: peripheral blood. The receptors were gathered from a human donor with melanoma.

V gene TRBV6-1 combines with J gene TRBJ1-2; D not certain. V was trimmed by 5 bases and J by 7 bases, leaving 17 bases between them. This CDR3 has 14 amino acids. From germline, CDR1 is MNHNS and CDR2 SASEGT. The CDR3 loop is CASSYSPLVPGYTF. The CDR3 DNA is TGTGCCAGCAGTTATTCCCCCTTGGTCCCTGGCTACACCTTC.

The table lists this clone with a few counts. The chain links TRBV30 to TRBJ2-6; 7 bases are shared with TRBD1. V was pared by 4 bases and J by 4 bases, with 7 bases of the junction left unmatched. The CDR3 covers 15 residues. CDR1 GTSNPN and CDR2 SVGIG come from the germline V gene (reference sequence). The CDR3 reads CAWIHRGSGANVLTF. The CDR3 DNA reads TGTGCCTGGATTCACAGGGGATCCGGGGCCAACGTCCTGACTTTC.

This chain uses TRBV28 with TRBJ1-6; 10 bases are a match to TRBD1. CDR1 and CDR2 (germline): MDHEN, SYDVKM. The CDR3 is 20 residues long. J gave up 1 base and V 2 bases, and 11 bases lay outside the gene matches. CDR3 nucleotide sequence: TGTGCCAGCAGTTTAACGGGGTTAGACAGGGGGCGGTCCTATAATTCACCCCTCCACTTT. It specifies CASSLTGLDRGRSYNSPLHF.

This chain uses TRBV19 with TRBJ1-3; D perhaps matches TRBD1 (5 bases). This CDR3 has 17 residues. Trimming removed 3 bases from V and 0 bases from J, with 15 bases in between. Per the germline V gene, CDR1 is LNHDA and CDR2 is SQIVND (reference sequence). The CDR3 protein is CASSIPRGESSGNTIYF. The CDR3 DNA sequence: TGTGCCAGTAGTATCCCCCGGGGGGAGAGCTCTGGAAACACCATATATTTT.

This clone was detected once. The chain carries TRBV7-6 and TRBJ2-6, with 9 bases aligning to TRBD1. The V gene end was trimmed by 1 base and the J gene end by 2 bases; junction bases not matched to a gene: 6. The CDR3 contains 18 residues. Germline V CDR1 and CDR2: SGHVS, FNYEAQ. The CDR3 region is CASSLGGYRGPGANVLTF. For the CDR3, the DNA is TGTGCCAGCAGCTTAGGGGGTTACAGGGGGCCTGGGGCCAACGTCCTGACTTTC.

The chain combines TRBV5-1 with TRBJ1-4, with TRBD1 matching 7 bases. Germline CDR1 SGHRS, CDR2 YFSETQ. The trim removed 4 bases at V and 11 bases at J, leaving 11 bases unmatched. The CDR3 is 14 residues long. The CDR3 nucleotides are TGCGCCAGCAGCGGGGGACAGCCCTCTCATAAACTGTTTTTT. Amino acids: CASSGGQPSHKLFF.

The chain employs TRBV19 and TRBJ1-1, with 7 positions matching TRBD1. The germline CDR1 and CDR2 sequences are LNHDA and SQIVND (reference sequence). The V segment lost 3 bases and the J segment 3 bases; nucleotides outside the gene matches: 1. The CDR3 contains 13 residues. Written as DNA, the CDR3 is TGTGCCAGTAGTATCGACAGGGACACTGAAGCTTTCTTT. Translated: CASSIDRDTEAFF.

Here the CDR3 DNA reads TGTGCCAGCGGGACAGGGAATCAGCCCCAGCATTTT. Translating gives CASGTGNQPQHF. This sequence joins TRBV28 and TRBJ1-5; 9 bases agree with TRBD1. The CDR3 runs to 12 residues. Germline loops: CDR1 MDHEN, CDR2 SYDVKM. With V trimmed by 8 bases and J by 4 bases, 0 bases remained unmatched.

V gene TRBV5-4 combines with J gene TRBJ1-4; D gene uncertain. CDR1 and CDR2 from the germline V gene are SGHNT and YYREEE (reference sequence). V was clipped by 0 bases and J by 6 bases, with 18 bases between them. The CDR3 runs to 17 residues. In DNA form, the CDR3 reads TGTGCCAGCAGCTTGGGGAGTTTGGGAAGGGCCGATGAAAAACTGTTTTTT. Protein sequence: CASSLGSLGRADEKLFF.

The rearrangement joins TRBV19 to TRBJ1-2; 11 bases fit TRBD1. The germline V gene encodes CDR1 LNHDA and CDR2 SQIVND (reference sequence). The CDR3 consists of 15 residues. V was pared by 7 bases and J by 4 bases, with 8 bases of the junction left unmatched. The CDR3 region has the DNA TGTGCCAGTACCACCTGGACAGGGGGCAGCTATGGCTACACCTTC. Protein sequence: CASTTWTGGSYGYTF.

The chain uses TRBV12-5 and TRBJ1-1, with D uncertain. The germline V gene has CDR1 LGHNT and CDR2 FRNRAP. The V gene lost 6 bases and the J gene lost 1 base, with 9 bases spanning the gap. The CDR3 extends over 13 amino acids. CDR3 protein: CASGRRRNTEAFF. In nucleotides, the CDR3 is TGTGCTAGTGGCCGTCGTAGGAACACTGAAGCTTTCTTT.

This sequence joins TRBV7-9 and TRBJ2-3; TRBD1 aligns across 8 bases. Germline CDR1 reads SEHNR; CDR2 reads FQNEAQ (reference sequence). This CDR3 has 15 amino acids. V lost 4 bases and J lost 3; bases outside the gene matches: 6. This CDR3 reads CASSSGTGGTDTQYF. The CDR3 nucleotides are TGTGCCAGCAGCTCGGGGACAGGTGGGACAGATACGCAGTATTTT.

V and J are TRBV4-3 and TRBJ1-2, with TRBD1 identical over 10 bases. CDR1 and CDR2 (germline): LGHNA, YSLEER. The CDR3 sequence is 14 residues long. V shed 7 bases and J 2 bases; nucleotides not matched to a gene: 4. CDR3 in amino acids: CASTPGQGNYGYTF. The CDR3 DNA follows: TGCGCCAGCACCCCGGGACAGGGGAACTATGGCTACACCTTC.

The chain carries TRBV12-5 and TRBJ1-6; D not resolved. Germline CDR1 and CDR2: LGHNT and FRNRAP. The V end was cut by 3 bases, the J end by 4 bases, with 7 bases between. This CDR3 comprises 14 residues. The CDR3 sequence: CASGFPGYNSPLHF. Here the CDR3 DNA reads TGTGCTAGTGGTTTTCCCGGGTATAATTCACCCCTCCACTTT.

This clone was observed once. Compared with germline, one end of the junction differs, possibly owing to a read error. The chain has TRBV7-7 and TRBJ2-7; 10 bases agree with TRBD1. Germline CDR1 reads SSHAT; CDR2 reads FNYEAQ (reference sequence). This CDR3 has 16 residues. The CDR3 sequence is CASSLGDRGGGYEQYF. The CDR3 region has the DNA TGTGCTAGCAGCTTAGGGGACAGGGGCGGCGGATACGAGCAGTACTTC.

This rearrangement joins TRBV10-2 to TRBJ2-3; D is possibly TRBD2 (6 bases). Trimming cost V 6 bases and J 9 bases, with 16 bases left between them. The CDR3 loop spans 13 amino acids. Germline lookup yields CDR1 WSHSY and CDR2 SAAADI. The CDR3 DNA reads TGCGCCAGCAGGAAAAGGAGGAGGGAGACGCAGTATTTT. Translation: CASRKRRRETQYF.

The chain joins TRBV30 to TRBJ2-1, with 8 bases lining up with TRBD2. The CDR3 sequence is 13 residues long. CDR1 is GTSNPN, CDR2 SVGIG, per germline (reference sequence). Germline trimming cut 3 bases from V and 3 bases from J; bases unmatched to any gene: 1. CDR3 amino acids: CAWSGGVYNEQFF. CDR3 nucleotides: TGTGCCTGGAGCGGGGGGGTCTACAATGAGCAGTTCTTC.

V gene TRBV6-5 combines with J gene TRBJ1-1, with 9 nucleotides matching TRBD1. J gave up 0 bases and V 5 bases, and 4 bases lay outside the gene matches. This CDR3 region has 15 residues. Germline V gene data show CDR1 as MNHEY and CDR2 as SVGAGI. CDR3 amino acids: CASSVRDRVNTEAFF. In nucleotides, the CDR3 is TGTGCCAGCAGTGTCCGGGACAGGGTGAACACTGAAGCTTTCTTT.

The chain recombines TRBV2 with TRBJ1-5, with D perhaps TRBD1 (5 bases). Germline V CDR1 and CDR2: SNHLY, FYNNEI. V was cut by 7 bases and J by 4 bases, with 11 bases left in between. The CDR3 is made up of 13 amino acids. CDR3 amino acids: CASKVEGNQPQHF. CDR3 nucleotide sequence: TGTGCCAGCAAGGTGGAGGGGAATCAGCCCCAGCATTTT.

V usage is TRBV25-1 and J usage is TRBJ1-1, with D perhaps matching TRBD1 (6 bases). The V gene's germline CDR1 is MGHDK and CDR2 SYGVNS. The CDR3 extends over 16 amino acids. V was pared by 3 bases and J by 0 bases, with 14 bases between. DNA for the CDR3: TGTGCCAGCAGTGACAAACCAGGACAGTTGAACACTGAAGCTTTCTTT. Protein: CASSDKPGQLNTEAFF. Supplemented by reference TRBV25-1 and TRBJ1-1, the full variable domain reads EADIYQTPRYLVIGTGKKITLECSQTMGHDKMYWYQQDPGMELHLIHYSYGVNSTEKGDLSSESTVSRIRTEHFPLTLESARPSHTSQYLCASSDKPGQLNTEAFFGQGTRLTVV.

The CDR3 DNA is TGCGCCAGCAGCCCTGTCGGCAGCGGGGGTTACAATGAGCAGTTCTTC. It is translated as CASSPVGSGGYNEQFF. The chain joins TRBV5-1 to TRBJ2-1; TRBD2 aligns across 8 bases. V shed 4 bases, J shed 4 bases, and the junction held 10 bases outside the gene matches. The CDR3 is 16 residues long. Per germline, CDR1 SGHRS and CDR2 YFSETQ.

The chain uses TRBV7-9 and TRBJ1-5; tentatively, D is TRBD1 (6 bases). The CDR3 is 16 residues long. V was shortened by 5 bases and J by 1 base, with 15 bases between the two germline ends. Looked up from germline, CDR1 is SEHNR and CDR2 is FQNEAQ (reference sequence). CDR3 in amino acids: CASSRVGAGSNQPQHF. Here the CDR3 DNA reads TGTGCCAGCAGCCGAGTGGGGGCTGGGAGCAATCAGCCCCAGCATTTT.

The genes are TRBV19 and TRBJ2-2; 11 nucleotides align to TRBD1. J was trimmed by 6 bases and V by 5 bases; bases with no gene match: 5. There are 15 residues in the CDR3. CDR1 is LNHDA, CDR2 SQIVND, per germline (reference sequence). Here the CDR3 reads CASSPWDRGSGELFF. CDR3 in DNA: TGTGCCAGTAGTCCCTGGGACAGGGGGTCCGGGGAGCTGTTTTTT.

This chain connects TRBV10-3 to TRBJ2-7; 7 bases fit TRBD1. CDR3 length equals 13 residues. Trimming removed 7 bases from V and 4 bases from J; junction bases left unmatched: 7. Germline V lookup: CDR1 ENHRY, CDR2 SYGVKD. The CDR3 coding sequence is TGTGCCATCAAAGAGACAGGGTATTACGAGCAGTACTTC. Encoded protein: CAIKETGYYEQYF.

The rearrangement uses TRBV6-6 and TRBJ1-1; TRBD1 aligns across 7 bases. CDR3 length: 14 amino acids. V lost 5 bases and J lost 5; bases outside the gene matches: 8. Per germline, CDR1 MNHNY and CDR2 SVGAGI (reference sequence). This CDR3 is CASSDGQEGTEAFF. The CDR3 nucleotides read TGTGCCAGCAGTGACGGACAGGAGGGAACTGAAGCTTTCTTT.